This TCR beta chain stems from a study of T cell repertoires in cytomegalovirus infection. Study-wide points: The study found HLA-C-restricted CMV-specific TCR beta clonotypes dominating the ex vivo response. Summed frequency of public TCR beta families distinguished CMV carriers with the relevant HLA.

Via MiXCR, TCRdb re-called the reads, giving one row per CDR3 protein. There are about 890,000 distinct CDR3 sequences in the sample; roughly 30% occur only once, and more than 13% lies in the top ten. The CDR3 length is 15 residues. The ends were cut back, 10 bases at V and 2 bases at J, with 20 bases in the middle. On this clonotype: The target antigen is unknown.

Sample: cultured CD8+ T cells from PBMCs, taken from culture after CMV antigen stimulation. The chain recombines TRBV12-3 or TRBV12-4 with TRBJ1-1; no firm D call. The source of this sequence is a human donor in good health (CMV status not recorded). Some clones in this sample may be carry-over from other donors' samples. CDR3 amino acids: CAIPASDLGNTEAFF. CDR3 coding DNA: TGTGCCATCCCGGCCAGTGATCTGGGAAACACTGAAGCTTTCTTT.